This T cell receptor (beta chain) was profiled in a study of CD8+ T cells in alopecia areata. Points from the study as a whole: Compared with normal scalp, lesional scalp had higher clonality and more expanded CD8+ clones.

PBMCs, the starting material, were the source of sorted CD4+ and CD8+ T cells. After isolation, RNA underwent reverse transcription to generate cDNA as the sequencing template. The method was immunoSEQ multiplex PCR; TCRdb's version includes in-frame clones alone and lacks a portion of them. The sample carries roughly 100,000 clones, roughly 50% recorded once. On this clone itself: The target antigen is unknown.

The CDR3 sequence is 14 residues long. Germline V gene lookup returns CDR1 SGHKS and CDR2 YYEKEE (reference sequence). V dropped 0 bases and J dropped 7; count of bases not matched to a gene: 3. The sequence was obtained from a human donor in good health. The sample comprised CD4+ T cells sorted from blood. The rearrangement links TRBV5-5 to TRBJ1-2; 10 bases align to TRBD1. The DNA of the CDR3 is TGTGCCAGCAGCTTGGGACAGGGGGCGGGTGGCTACACCTTC. Translation: CASSLGQGAGGYTF.